One and the same sample provided the 10 T cell receptor beta chains below, sequenced in a study of blood T cells in healthy people across ages. The second PCR ran 7 to 11 cycles with a sample-barcoded 5' primer and J-beta primers. A single record per CDR3 protein comes from TCRdb applying MiXCR to the 5' RACE reads. Here the sample spans 1.5 million to 2 million distinct CDR3 sequences, about 50% being singletons. Sequenced input: blood. These receptors came from a woman aged 40-49 years in good health.

This clonotype was observed a few times. The junction and the germline gene differ at one end; a read error may be behind it. V usage is TRBV29-1 and J usage is TRBJ1-2, with 11 bases fitting TRBD1. Germline V gene data show CDR1 as SQVTM and CDR2 as ANQGSEA. The CDR3 has 15 amino acids. The CDR3 bases are TGCAGCGGTGAAAGGACAGGGGGCGACGACTATGGCTACACCTTC. It is translated as CSGERTGGDDYGYTF. Based on the CDR3 plus reference TRBV29-1 and TRBJ1-2, the full variable domain is SAVISQKPSRDICQRGTSLTIQCQVDSQVTMMFWYRQQPGQSLTLIATANQGSEATYESGFVIDKFPISRPNLTFSTLTVSNMSPEDSSIYLCSGERTGGDDYGYTFGSGTRLTVV.

This clonotype was seen only a few times. The CDR3 here is CASSRRELAGSYNEQFF. The CDR3 DNA reads as TGTGCCAGCAGCCGAAGGGAACTAGCGGGTTCCTACAATGAGCAGTTCTTC. This chain joins TRBV21-1 and TRBJ2-1; the D call in the table, TRBD2, was not verified against the DNA. TRBV21-1 is listed as a pseudogene. The CDR3 has 17 amino acids.

The genes are TRBV2 and TRBJ2-1; 8 nucleotides line up with TRBD1. This CDR3 is 17 amino acids long. Looked up from germline, CDR1 is SNHLY and CDR2 is FYNNEI. After removal of 4 bases from V and 2 bases from J, the junction contained 10 bases not matched to a gene. The CDR3 sequence is CASSVSDRDRTYNEQFF. The CDR3, as DNA: TGTGCCAGCAGTGTGTCCGACCGGGACAGGACCTACAATGAGCAGTTCTTC.

This clonotype showed up just a few times. The chain joins TRBV6-5 to TRBJ2-3; D remains ambiguous. Germline loops: CDR1 MNHEY, CDR2 SVGAGI. The ends were cut back, 2 bases at V and 3 bases at J, with 6 bases in the middle. The CDR3 runs 13 residues. CDR3 sequence reads: CASSYVETDTQYF. The DNA for the CDR3 is TGTGCCAGCAGTTACGTGGAGACAGATACGCAGTATTTT.

This clonotype was observed once. The rearrangement uses TRBV29-1 and TRBJ2-1; D unclear. CDR1 and CDR2 from the germline V gene are SQVTM and ANQGSEA. The germline V and J ends were trimmed by 6 bases and 0 bases, with 9 bases remaining between them. This CDR3 has 13 residues. This chain's CDR3 is CSVEVRSYNEQFF. As DNA, the CDR3 is TGCAGCGTCGAGGTACGCTCCTACAATGAGCAGTTCTTC.

The chain has TRBV9 and TRBJ1-2, with 9 nucleotides matching TRBD1. The CDR3 loop spans 17 amino acids. V was pared by 2 bases and J by 0 bases, with 8 bases of the junction left unmatched. Germline lookup yields CDR1 SGDLS and CDR2 YYNGEE. The CDR3 loop reads CASSVNRGLPSNYGYTF. The CDR3 region has the DNA TGTGCCAGCAGCGTGAACAGGGGGCTGCCTTCTAACTATGGCTACACCTTC.

The chain carries TRBV27 and TRBJ2-1; 7 bases fit TRBD1. The CDR3 loop spans 15 amino acids. Trimming at V came to 6 bases and at J to 3 bases, leaving 8 bases not matched to a gene. Germline values: CDR1 MNHEY, CDR2 SMNVEV (reference sequence). The CDR3 DNA sequence: TGTGCCAGCAGCATCCCCCGGGACAGCTACAATGAGCAGTTCTTC. Translated, it gives CASSIPRDSYNEQFF.

This clonotype has just one count. This sequence joins TRBV29-1 and TRBJ1-1, with D maybe TRBD1 (5 bases). Germline CDR1 reads SQVTM; CDR2 reads ANQGSEA. Trimming stripped 7 bases from V and 7 bases from J, with 13 bases between. CDR3 length equals 11 residues. The DNA of the CDR3 is TGCAGCGGCCGGGACGCCATTGAAGCTTTCTTT. This codes for CSGRDAIEAFF.

This clonotype turned up a few times. The CDR3 coding sequence is TGTGCCAGCAGCTTACCCCGGCTAGCGGGGGAACAAGAGACCCAGTACTTC. Its protein is CASSLPRLAGEQETQYF. The chain joins TRBV7-6 to TRBJ2-5; TRBD2 aligns across 10 bases. The CDR3 is 17 amino acids. Germline CDR1 is SGHVS and CDR2 is FNYEAQ. The ends lost 2 bases at V and 2 bases at J; junction bases unmatched: 8.

This clonotype showed up many times. The CDR3, as DNA: TGTGCCAGCAGCTTCAGAGATTCCTACGAGCAGTACTTC. Protein product: CASSFRDSYEQYF. The chain joins TRBV7-2 to TRBJ2-7; no reliable D call. The V end was cut by 3 bases, the J end by 1 base, with 7 bases between. CDR3 length: 13 residues. CDR1 is SGHTA, CDR2 FQGNSA, per germline. The entire variable domain, with the rest obtained from reference TRBV7-2 and TRBJ2-7, is as follows: GAGVSQSPSNKVTEKGKDVELRCDPISGHTALYWYRQSLGQGLEFLIYFQGNSAPDKSGLPSDRFSAERTGGSVSTLTIQRTQQEDSAVYLCASSFRDSYEQYFGPGTRLTVT.